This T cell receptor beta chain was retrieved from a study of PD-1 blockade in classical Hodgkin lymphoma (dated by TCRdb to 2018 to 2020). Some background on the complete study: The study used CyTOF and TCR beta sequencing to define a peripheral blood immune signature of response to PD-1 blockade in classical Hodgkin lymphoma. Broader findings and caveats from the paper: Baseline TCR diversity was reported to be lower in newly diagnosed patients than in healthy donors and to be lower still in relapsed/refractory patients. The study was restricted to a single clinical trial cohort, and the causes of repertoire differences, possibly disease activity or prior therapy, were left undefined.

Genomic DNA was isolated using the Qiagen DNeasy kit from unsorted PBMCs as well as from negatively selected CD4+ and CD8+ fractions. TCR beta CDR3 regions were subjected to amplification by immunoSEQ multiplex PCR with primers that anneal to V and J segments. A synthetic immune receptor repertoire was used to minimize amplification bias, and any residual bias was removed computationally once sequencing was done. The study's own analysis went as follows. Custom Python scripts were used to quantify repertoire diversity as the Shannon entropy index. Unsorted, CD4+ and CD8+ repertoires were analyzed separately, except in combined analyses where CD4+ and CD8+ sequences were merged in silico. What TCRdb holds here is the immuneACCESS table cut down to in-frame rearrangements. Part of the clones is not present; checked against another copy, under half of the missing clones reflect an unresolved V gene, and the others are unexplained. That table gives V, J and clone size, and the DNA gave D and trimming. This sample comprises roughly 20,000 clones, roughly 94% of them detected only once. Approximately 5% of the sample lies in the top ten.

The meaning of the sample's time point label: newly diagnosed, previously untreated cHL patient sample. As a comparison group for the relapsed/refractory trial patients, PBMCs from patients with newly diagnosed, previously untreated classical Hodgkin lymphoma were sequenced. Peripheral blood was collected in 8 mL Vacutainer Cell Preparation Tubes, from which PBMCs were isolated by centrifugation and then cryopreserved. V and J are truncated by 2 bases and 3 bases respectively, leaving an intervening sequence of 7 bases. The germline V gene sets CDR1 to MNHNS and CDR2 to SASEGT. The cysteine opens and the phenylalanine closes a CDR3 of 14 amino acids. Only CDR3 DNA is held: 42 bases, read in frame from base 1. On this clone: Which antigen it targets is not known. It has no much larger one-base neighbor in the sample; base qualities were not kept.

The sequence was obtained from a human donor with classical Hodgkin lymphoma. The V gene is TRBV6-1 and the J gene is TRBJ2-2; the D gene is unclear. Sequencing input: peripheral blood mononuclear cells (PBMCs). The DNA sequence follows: TGTGCCAGCAGTGAACGGGTAGACACCGGGGAGCTGTTTTTT. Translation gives CASSERVDTGELFF.